Listed below are T cell receptor beta chains from one sample, sequenced in a study of shared clonotypes between healthy human individuals. TCRdb keeps only in-frame clones here, not all; method: immunoSEQ multiplex PCR. This table holds about 2 million clones, about 95% found once. Sequencing was carried out using naive CD8+ T cells sorted from blood. These receptors came from a man younger than 30 in good health. The CDR3 runs from the conserved cysteine through the conserved F or W. The order of the fields is clone size, J gene, D gene, V gene, CDR3 DNA, CDR3 protein. A D gene is named only where the DNA matches it firmly. Only part of the rows carry a size: once, few, many, or a class if the clone is expanded.

size: .
J: TRBJ1-6
D: .
V: TRBV19
DNA: TGTGCCAGTAGTCACCATGAGAATTCACCCCTCCACTTT
CDR3: CASSHHENSPLHF

size: few
J: TRBJ1-1
D: .
V: TRBV25-1
DNA: TGTGCCAGCAGTGTCGGGAACACTGAAGCTTTCTTT
CDR3: CASSVGNTEAFF

size: .
J: TRBJ2-7
D: TRBD2
V: TRBV11-2
DNA: TGTGCCAGCAGCCCAGGTGGGGGGGCCTACGAGCAGTACTTC
CDR3: CASSPGGGAYEQYF

size: .
J: TRBJ1-6
D: .
V: TRBV2
DNA: TGTGCCAGCAGTGAGGAAGAGGGTCCGGGACTCTCCTATAATTCACCCCTCCACTTT
CDR3: CASSEEEGPGLSYNSPLHF

size: .
J: TRBJ1-2
D: TRBD1
V: TRBV7-9
DNA: TGTGCCAGCAGCTTAGGAGGGACAGGGGGAGCCCTCTGGGGCTACACCTTC
CDR3: CASSLGGTGGALWGYTF

size: .
J: TRBJ1-2
D: .
V: TRBV28
DNA: TGTGCCAGCAGTTTCAGGGGCCCGGATGGCTACACCTTC
CDR3: CASSFRGPDGYTF

size: .
J: TRBJ2-7
D: .
V: TRBV4-1
DNA: TGCGCCAGCAGCCACGCTAGTCTGGACAACTCCTACGAGCAGTACTTC
CDR3: CASSHASLDNSYEQYF

size: .
J: TRBJ2-1
D: .
V: TRBV7-2
DNA: TGTGCCAGCAGCTTTCATTTTGGGTCTTACAATGAGCAGTTCTTC
CDR3: CASSFHFGSYNEQFF

size: .
J: TRBJ1-1
D: .
V: TRBV7-3
DNA: TGTGCCAGCAGCCCACTAGTCAGTGACAGAGAAGCTTTCTTT
CDR3: CASSPLVSDREAFF

size: .
J: TRBJ2-5
D: .
V: TRBV9
DNA: TGTGCCAGCAGCGTCGGTGGGTCCACGGGAGAGACCCAGTACTTC
CDR3: CASSVGGSTGETQYF

size: .
J: TRBJ1-1
D: .
V: TRBV27
DNA: TGTGCCAGCAGTTGGACAGAAAACACTGAAGCTTTCTTT
CDR3: CASSWTENTEAFF

size: .
J: TRBJ2-2
D: TRBD1
V: TRBV30
DNA: TGTGCCGGGGACAGTGGAAATCAGGGGACCGGGGAGCTGTTTTTT
CDR3: CAGDSGNQGTGELFF

size: .
J: TRBJ2-1
D: .
V: TRBV9
DNA: TGTGCCAGCAGCGAGGGTGGGACTGACTACAATGAGCAGTTCTTC
CDR3: CASSEGGTDYNEQFF

size: .
J: TRBJ2-7
D: .
V: TRBV11-2
DNA: TGTGCCAGCAGCCAGGGGAGGGCCGGGCAGTACTTC
CDR3: CASSQGRAGQYF

size: .
J: TRBJ2-1
D: .
V: TRBV28
DNA: TGTGCCAGCAGTTTATGGTCCGATGACTCCTACAATGAGCAGTTCTTC
CDR3: CASSLWSDDSYNEQFF

size: .
J: TRBJ1-6
D: .
V: TRBV10-1
DNA: TGCGCCAGCAGTGATGCAGTGTCCCCTTCACCCCTCCACTTT
CDR3: CASSDAVSPSPLHF

size: .
J: TRBJ1-1
D: .
V: TRBV4-3
DNA: TGCGCCAGCAGCCAGGCCCTCAAGGGGTTGGATGAAGCTTTCTTT
CDR3: CASSQALKGLDEAFF

size: .
J: TRBJ2-7
D: .
V: TRBV4-1
DNA: TGCGCCAGCAGCCAAGGGGGGCCATACTACGAGCAGTACTTC
CDR3: CASSQGGPYYEQYF

size: .
J: TRBJ1-5
D: TRBD1
V: TRBV2
DNA: TGTGCCAGCAGTATACAGGGGTTCGATCAGCCCCAGCATTTT
CDR3: CASSIQGFDQPQHF

size: .
J: TRBJ2-1
D: TRBD2
V: TRBV19
DNA: TGTGCCAGTAGTAAGACTAGCGGGATGTACAATGAGCAGTTCTTC
CDR3: CASSKTSGMYNEQFF

size: .
J: TRBJ2-7
D: TRBD1
V: TRBV19
DNA: TGTGCCAGTAGCGCAGGACAGGGGGACTACGAGCAGTACTTC
CDR3: CASSAGQGDYEQYF

size: .
J: TRBJ2-1
D: .
V: TRBV28
DNA: TGTGCCAGCAGTTTGTACGCGGGGGCGTCCTACAATGAGCAGTTCTTC
CDR3: CASSLYAGASYNEQFF

size: once
J: TRBJ2-7
D: .
V: TRBV7-2
DNA: TGTGCCAGCAGCTTTACTGGCTCCTACGAGCAGTACTTC
CDR3: CASSFTGSYEQYF

size: .
J: TRBJ1-1
D: .
V: TRBV5-8
DNA: TGTGCCAGCAGCTTGTCTTTTTCCAGGGCTTTCTTT
CDR3: CASSLSFSRAFF

size: .
J: TRBJ2-4
D: TRBD1
V: TRBV30
DNA: TGTGCCTGGGGACAGGGGGCGGGCAAAAACATTCAGTACTTC
CDR3: CAWGQGAGKNIQYF

size: .
J: TRBJ2-1
D: TRBD2
V: TRBV29-1
DNA: TGCAGCGTTCTACTAGCGTCCTACAATGAGCAGTTCTTC
CDR3: CSVLLASYNEQFF

size: .
J: TRBJ1-2
D: .
V: TRBV30
DNA: TGTGCCTGGAGTGTCGGGGCAGGAGATGGCTACACCTTC
CDR3: CAWSVGAGDGYTF

size: .
J: TRBJ1-5
D: .
V: TRBV4-1
DNA: TGCGCCAGCCAGGGGCATCGCAATCAGCCCCAGCATTTT
CDR3: CASQGHRNQPQHF

size: .
J: TRBJ1-1
D: .
V: TRBV7-9
DNA: TGTGCCAGCAGCTTCGGGGGGATCACTGAAGCTTTCTTT
CDR3: CASSFGGITEAFF

size: .
J: TRBJ2-5
D: TRBD2
V: TRBV11-2
DNA: TGTGCCAGCAGCGACCTAACTAGCGTTCAAGAGACCCAGTACTTC
CDR3: CASSDLTSVQETQYF

size: once
J: TRBJ1-5
D: TRBD1
V: TRBV5-1
DNA: TGCGCCAGCAGTCAACGGACAGGGTATCAGCCCCAGCATTTT
CDR3: CASSQRTGYQPQHF

size: .
J: TRBJ2-2
D: .
V: TRBV18
DNA: TGTGCCAGCTCACGCGAGACCGGGGAGCTGTTTTTT
CDR3: CASSRETGELFF

size: .
J: TRBJ2-7
D: TRBD1
V: TRBV6-6
DNA: TGTGCCAGCAGTGGGACAGGGTACGAGCAGTACTTC
CDR3: CASSGTGYEQYF

size: once
J: TRBJ1-2
D: .
V: TRBV15
DNA: TGTGCCACCAGCAGAGATAAAGGGACGGTCTATGGCTACACCTTC
CDR3: CATSRDKGTVYGYTF

size: .
J: TRBJ1-1
D: .
V: TRBV19
DNA: TGTGCCAGTAGTATGATGGGACAAGGGACTGAAGCTTTCTTT
CDR3: CASSMMGQGTEAFF

size: .
J: TRBJ2-1
D: TRBD1
V: TRBV19
DNA: TGTGCCAGTAGGGACAGGGGTGACTACAATGAGCAGTTCTTC
CDR3: CASRDRGDYNEQFF

size: .
J: TRBJ2-7
D: TRBD1
V: TRBV27
DNA: TGTGCCAGCAGTCCGACAGGGACCGAGCAGTACTTC
CDR3: CASSPTGTEQYF

size: .
J: TRBJ2-7
D: .
V: TRBV19
DNA: TGTGCCAGTAGTTACACAGGGACCTACGAGCAGTACTTC
CDR3: CASSYTGTYEQYF

size: .
J: TRBJ2-1
D: .
V: TRBV11-2
DNA: TGTGCCAGCTCCCTTGGCGGGGAAAATGAGCAGTTCTTC
CDR3: CASSLGGENEQFF

size: .
J: TRBJ2-1
D: .
V: TRBV30
DNA: TGTGCCTGGAGTGTTTCTACTGAGCAGTTCTTC
CDR3: CAWSVSTEQFF

size: .
J: TRBJ2-1
D: .
V: TRBV5-4
DNA: TGTGCCAGCAGCTTGGTTGGAACAGTGAATGAGCAGTTCTTC
CDR3: CASSLVGTVNEQFF